This T cell receptor beta chain was identified in a study of T-cell reconstitution after alpha-beta-depleted transplantation in children. Overall study findings and caveats: In patients about two months after transplant, alpha-beta T cells reportedly arose from several hundred expanded graft clones. The main origin of T-cell counts and diversity one year after transplant was newly produced T cells.

The authors prepared the TCRbeta library with unique molecular identifiers. From the PCR reads, TCRdb called clonotypes with MiXCR, one entry per CDR3 protein. The table lists hundreds of thousands of distinct CDR3 sequences, about 15% of them singletons. On this clonotype itself: Its target is not known.

CDR1 is MDHEN and CDR2 is SYDVKM in the germline V gene. Trimming pared 8 bases from V and 1 base from J, leaving 13 bases between. This CDR3 is 14 amino acids long. The specimen comprised PBMCs, mostly from graft donor cells, sampled 360 days after TCRalphabeta/CD19-depleted stem cell transplant. The source is a male patient between 10 and 17 years old who had a stem cell transplant for acute lymphoblastic leukemia, so the T cells may come from the graft donor. The gene calls are TRBV28 and TRBJ2-3, with D perhaps TRBD1 or TRBD2 (5 bases each). The CDR3 reads CASRSGDRTDTQYF. As DNA, the CDR3 is TGTGCCAGCCGCTCCGGGGACCGCACAGATACGCAGTATTTT. Drawing the rest from reference TRBV28 and TRBJ2-3, the complete variable domain is DVKVTQSSRYLVKRTGEKVFLECVQDMDHENMFWYRQDPGLGLRLIYFSYDVKMKEKGDIPEGYSVSREKKERFSLILESASTNQTSMYLCASRSGDRTDTQYFGPGTRLTVL.